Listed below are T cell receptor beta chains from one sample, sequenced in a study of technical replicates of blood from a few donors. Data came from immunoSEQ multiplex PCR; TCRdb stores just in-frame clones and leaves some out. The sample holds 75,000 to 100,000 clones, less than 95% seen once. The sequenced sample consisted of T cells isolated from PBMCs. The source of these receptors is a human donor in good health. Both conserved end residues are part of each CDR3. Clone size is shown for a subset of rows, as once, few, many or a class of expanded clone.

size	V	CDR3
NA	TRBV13	CASVPGAGGRYEQYF
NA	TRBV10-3	CAISRERNQPQHF
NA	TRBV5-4	CASSVTGEGMNEQFF
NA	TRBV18	CASSPRGNTEAFF
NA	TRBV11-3	CASSPGSGSYNEQFF
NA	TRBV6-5	CASRWDREMNTEAFF
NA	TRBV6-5	CASSTLGSSFF
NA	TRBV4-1	CASSQLLAGRYNEQFF
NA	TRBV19	CASRGSPYYGYTF
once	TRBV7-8	CASSSWDREANEQFF
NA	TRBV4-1	CASSPSKTSGRGAYIQYF
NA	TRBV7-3	CASSPSGKSYEQYF
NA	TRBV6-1	CASKGREGGTDTQYF
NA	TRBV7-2	CASSLRQQGGNEQFF
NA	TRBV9	CASSVVGKGYTF
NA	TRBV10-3	CAISRYGRAPETQYF
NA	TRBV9	CASSGRIADTQYF
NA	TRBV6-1	CASSPSTSGTGELFF
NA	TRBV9	CASSVTGASEQYF
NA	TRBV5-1	CASSSPQGANTEAFF
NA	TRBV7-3	CASSWGPRETQYF
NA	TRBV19	CASSIGGVSEAFF
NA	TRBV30	CAWSPRGGLTYEQYF
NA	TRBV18	CASSPNPSGPSYNEQFF
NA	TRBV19	CASSILDSGNTIYF
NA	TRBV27	CASSLGGASYNEQFF
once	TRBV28	CASRRDSRYEQYF
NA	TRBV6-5	CASRQGGEDTQYF
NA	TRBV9	CASSPPGLYSGNTIYF
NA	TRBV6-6	CASRTSGRASTDTQYF
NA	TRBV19	CASSGRSSRMNTEAFF
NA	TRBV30	CAWSGGLNQPQHF
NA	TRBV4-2	CASSQDRGKSKNIQYF
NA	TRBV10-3	CAISGRGEQETQYF
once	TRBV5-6	CASSLKGLPGTEAFF
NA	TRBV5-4	CASSPGLAGPYEQYF
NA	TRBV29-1	CSAQQSSYEQYF
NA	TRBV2	CASSDLRGTDTQYF
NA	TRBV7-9	CASSLSGMGNIQYF
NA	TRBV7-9	CASSISEEETQYF